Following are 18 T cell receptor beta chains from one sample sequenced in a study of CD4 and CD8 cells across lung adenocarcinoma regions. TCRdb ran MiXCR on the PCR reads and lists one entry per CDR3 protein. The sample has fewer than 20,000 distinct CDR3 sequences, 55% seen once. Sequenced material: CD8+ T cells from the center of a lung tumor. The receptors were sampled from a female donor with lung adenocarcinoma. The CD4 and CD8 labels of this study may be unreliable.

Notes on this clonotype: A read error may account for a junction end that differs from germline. CDR3 residues: CAGSGGSGTETQYF. In DNA form, the CDR3 reads TGTGCGGGGAGCGGGGGCAGTGGCACAGAGACGCAGTACTTC. The rearrangement joins TRBV6-1 to TRBJ2-5, with 8 bases fitting TRBD2. CDR1 MNHNS and CDR2 SASEGT come from the germline V gene. The CDR3 is 14 residues long.

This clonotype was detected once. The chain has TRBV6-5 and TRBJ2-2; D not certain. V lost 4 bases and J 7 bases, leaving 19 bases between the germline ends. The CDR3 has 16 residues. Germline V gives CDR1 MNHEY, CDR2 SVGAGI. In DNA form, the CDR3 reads TGTGCCAGCAGTTCGTTTTTCGACAAACTCGGCGGGGAGCTGTTTTTT. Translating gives CASSSFFDKLGGELFF.

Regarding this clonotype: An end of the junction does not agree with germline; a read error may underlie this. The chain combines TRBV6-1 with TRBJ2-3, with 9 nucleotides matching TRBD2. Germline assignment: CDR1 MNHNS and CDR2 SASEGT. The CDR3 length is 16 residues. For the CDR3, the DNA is TGTGCCAGCGGGGGTAGCGGGGGCCCAGACACAGATACGCAGTATTTC. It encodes CASGGSGGPDTDTQYF.

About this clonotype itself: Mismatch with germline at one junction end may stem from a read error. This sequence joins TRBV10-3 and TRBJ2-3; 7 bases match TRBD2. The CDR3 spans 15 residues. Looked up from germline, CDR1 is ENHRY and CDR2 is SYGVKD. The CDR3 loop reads CGRVSGLCGRNTQYF. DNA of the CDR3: TGTGGCCGCGTCTCCGGGCTGTGCGGGAGAAATACGCAGTATTTC.

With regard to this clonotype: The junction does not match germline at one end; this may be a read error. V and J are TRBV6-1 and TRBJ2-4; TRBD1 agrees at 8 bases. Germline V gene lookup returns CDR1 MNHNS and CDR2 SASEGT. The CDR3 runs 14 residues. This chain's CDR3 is CGGRGLGAKNTQYF. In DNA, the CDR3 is TGTGGCGGCAGGGGGCTGGGGGCCAAAAACACGCAGTATTTC.

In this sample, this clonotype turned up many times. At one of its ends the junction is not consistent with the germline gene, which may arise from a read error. This CDR3 reads CASSLETNSGELFF. The CDR3 nucleotides read TGTGCTAGCAGCTTAGAGACTAATTCCGGGGAGCTGTTTTTT. The rearrangement joins TRBV7-7 to TRBJ2-2; tentatively, D is TRBD2 (5 bases). The CDR3 is 14 amino acids. CDR1 is SSHAT and CDR2 is FNYEAQ in the germline V gene (reference sequence).

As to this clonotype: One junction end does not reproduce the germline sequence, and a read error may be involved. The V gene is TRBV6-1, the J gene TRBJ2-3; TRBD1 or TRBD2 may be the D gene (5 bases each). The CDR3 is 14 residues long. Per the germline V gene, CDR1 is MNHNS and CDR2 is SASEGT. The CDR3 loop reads CASRGVGAKNTQYF. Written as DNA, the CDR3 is TGTGCCAGCAGGGGGGTGGGAGCCAAAAATACTCAGTATTTT.

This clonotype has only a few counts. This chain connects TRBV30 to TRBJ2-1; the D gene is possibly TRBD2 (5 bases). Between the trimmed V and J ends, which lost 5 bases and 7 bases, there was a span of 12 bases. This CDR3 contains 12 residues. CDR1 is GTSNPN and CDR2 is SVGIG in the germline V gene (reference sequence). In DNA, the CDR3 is TGTGCCTGGGGAGAACTAGGTAATGAGCAGTTCTTC. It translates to CAWGELGNEQFF.

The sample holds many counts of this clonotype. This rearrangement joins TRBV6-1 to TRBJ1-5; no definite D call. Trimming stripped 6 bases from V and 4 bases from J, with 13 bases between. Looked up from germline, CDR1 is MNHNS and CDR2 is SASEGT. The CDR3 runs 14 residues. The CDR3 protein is CASREDGPNQPQHF. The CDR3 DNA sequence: TGTGCCAGCAGGGAGGACGGTCCTAATCAGCCCCAGCATTTT.

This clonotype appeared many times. CDR3: CASSANRDRNTGELFF. The CDR3 DNA reads TGTGCCAGCAGTGCCAACCGGGACAGGAACACCGGGGAGCTGTTTTTT. The chain joins TRBV25-1 to TRBJ2-2, with 7 nucleotides matching TRBD1. This CDR3 region has 16 residues. In germline, CDR1 is MGHDK, CDR2 SYGVNS. Losses at the gene ends were 4 bases for V and 1 base for J; bases not matched to a gene: 6.

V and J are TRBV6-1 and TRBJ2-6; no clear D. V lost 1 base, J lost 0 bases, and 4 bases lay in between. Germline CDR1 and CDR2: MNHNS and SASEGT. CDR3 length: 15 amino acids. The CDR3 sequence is CASSEGSSGANVLTF. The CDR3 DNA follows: TGTGCCAGCAGTGAAGGATCCTCTGGGGCCAACGTCCTGACTTTC.

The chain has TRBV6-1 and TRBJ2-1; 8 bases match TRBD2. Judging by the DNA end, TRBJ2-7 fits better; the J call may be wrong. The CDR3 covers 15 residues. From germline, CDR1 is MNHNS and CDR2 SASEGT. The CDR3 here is CASSPHVAGRYEQYF. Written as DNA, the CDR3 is TGTGCCAGCAGTCCCCATGTAGCGGGACGATACGAGCAGTACTTC.

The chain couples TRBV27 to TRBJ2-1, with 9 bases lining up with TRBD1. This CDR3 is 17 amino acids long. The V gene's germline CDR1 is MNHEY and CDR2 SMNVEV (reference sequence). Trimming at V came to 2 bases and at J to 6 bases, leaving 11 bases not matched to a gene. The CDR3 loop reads CASSLRLTGGESNEQFF. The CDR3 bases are TGTGCCAGCAGTTTACGACTAACAGGGGGCGAGTCCAATGAGCAGTTCTTC.

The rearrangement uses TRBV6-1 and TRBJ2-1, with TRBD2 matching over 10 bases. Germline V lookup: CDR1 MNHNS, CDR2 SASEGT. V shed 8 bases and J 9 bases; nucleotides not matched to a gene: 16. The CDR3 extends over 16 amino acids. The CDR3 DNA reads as TGTGCCAGCGCCGGGGGTTGGGGAGCGGGAGGGATTGAGCAGTTCTTC. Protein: CASAGGWGAGGIEQFF.

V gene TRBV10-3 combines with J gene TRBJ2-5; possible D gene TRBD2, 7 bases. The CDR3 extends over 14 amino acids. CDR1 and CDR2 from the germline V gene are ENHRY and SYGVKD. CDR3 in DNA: TGTGCGGGTCTCGGGGGAGGGGACACAGAGACCCAGTACTTC. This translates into CAGLGGGDTETQYF.

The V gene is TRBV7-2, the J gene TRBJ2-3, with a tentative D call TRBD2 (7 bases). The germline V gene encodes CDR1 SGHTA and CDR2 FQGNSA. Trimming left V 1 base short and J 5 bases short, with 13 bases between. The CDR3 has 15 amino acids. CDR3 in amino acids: CASSLGGGGGDTQYF. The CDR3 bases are TGTGCCAGCAGCTTAGGGGGAGGGGGTGGAGATACGCAGTATTTT.

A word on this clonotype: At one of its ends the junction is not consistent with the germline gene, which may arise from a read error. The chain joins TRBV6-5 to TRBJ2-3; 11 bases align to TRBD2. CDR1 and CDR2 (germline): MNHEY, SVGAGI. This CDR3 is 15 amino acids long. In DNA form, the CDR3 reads TGTGCCAGGAGCTTCTCCGGGACTAGCGGCGATACGCAGTTCTTT. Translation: CARSFSGTSGDTQFF.

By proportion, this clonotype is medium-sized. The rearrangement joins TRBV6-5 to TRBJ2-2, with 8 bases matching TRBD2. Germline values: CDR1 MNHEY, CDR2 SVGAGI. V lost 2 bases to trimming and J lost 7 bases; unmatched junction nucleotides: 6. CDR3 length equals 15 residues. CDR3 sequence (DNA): TGTGCCAGCAGTTACGTCGGGGGGGGGGTCGGGGAGCTGTTTTTT. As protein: CASSYVGGGVGELFF.